The 27 T cell receptor beta chains presented below share a single source sample, sequenced in a study of early T cells in non-severe SARS-CoV-2 infection (dated by TCRdb to about 2021). The library was obtained by 5' RACE. Sequencing was carried out with a NextSeq 500. In TCRdb, the public reads were trimmed at Q25 with fastp and aligned with MiXCR, with productive beta chains retained. Each CDR3 protein gets just one entry, which takes the most common genes and DNA from the rows behind it. The sample profile shows tens of thousands of distinct CDR3 sequences; over 6% of them were found once. The top ten clonotypes cover roughly an eighth of the sample. The sample was whole blood, taken at baseline. These receptors came from an adult who was a healthcare worker with PCR-confirmed SARS-CoV-2 infection or an uninfected control (not recorded which).

This clonotype has a handful of counts. V is TRBV28 and J is TRBJ1-6; D unclear. The V gene's germline CDR1 is MDHEN and CDR2 SYDVKM. The V and J ends lost 2 bases and 5 bases respectively, with 10 bases between them. The CDR3 spans 15 residues. CDR3 in amino acids: CASSLPGWDNSPLHF. The CDR3 DNA sequence: TGTGCCAGCAGTTTACCCGGGTGGGATAATTCACCCCTCCACTTT. The full variable domain, its missing parts supplied by reference TRBV28 and TRBJ1-6, is DVKVTQSSRYLVKRTGEKVFLECVQDMDHENMFWYRQDPGLGLRLIYFSYDVKMKEKGDIPEGYSVSREKKERFSLILESASTNQTSMYLCASSLPGWDNSPLHFGNGTRLTVT.

This clonotype was detected ten times or more. The chain has TRBV10-3 and TRBJ1-3; 9 nucleotides agree with TRBD1. The J segment lost 3 bases and the V segment lost 11 bases, leaving 8 bases of the junction unmatched. Germline V gives CDR1 ENHRY, CDR2 SYGVKD. There are 14 residues in the CDR3. CDR3 DNA sequence: TGTGCCGCGTCGGGACAGGGTAATGGAAACACCATATATTTT. Its protein is CAASGQGNGNTIYF.

This clonotype showed up many times. CDR3 amino acids: CASSYSTSVASGELFF. The CDR3 region has the DNA TGTGCCAGCAGTTACTCGACTTCCGTGGCCTCCGGGGAGCTGTTTTTT. This chain connects TRBV6-2 or TRBV6-3 to TRBJ2-2, with D uncertain. The CDR3 totals 16 residues. The germline V gene has CDR1 MNHEY and CDR2 SVGEGT. Trimming removed 0 bases from V and 6 bases from J, with 14 bases in between.

V usage is TRBV6-2 or TRBV6-3 and J usage is TRBJ2-3; D uncertain. The V gene lost 0 bases and the J gene lost 1 base, with 5 bases spanning the gap. The CDR3 has 14 residues. Germline values: CDR1 MNHEY, CDR2 SVGEGT. CDR3 nucleotides: TGTGCCAGCAGTTACTCCTCCCGCACAGATACGCAGTATTTT. It is translated as CASSYSSRTDTQYF.

This clonotype was detected ten times or more. The chain employs TRBV7-3 and TRBJ2-5, with D perhaps being TRBD1 or TRBD2 (5 bases each). Trimming stripped 1 base from V and 4 bases from J, with 13 bases between. The germline V gene has CDR1 SGHTA and CDR2 FQGTGA. CDR3 length equals 15 residues. Here the CDR3 DNA reads TGTGCCAGCAGCTTAAGGCCAGGGACGGGAGAGACCCAGTACTTC. Encoded protein: CASSLRPGTGETQYF.

This clonotype was counted at least ten times. The V gene is TRBV27, the J gene TRBJ2-7; D is unclear. V lost 1 base to trimming and J lost 2 bases, with 15 bases between them. In germline, CDR1 is MNHEY, CDR2 SMNVEV (reference sequence). The length of the CDR3 is 16 residues. CDR3 sequence: CASSLWGSTRTYEQYF. As DNA, the CDR3 is TGTGCCAGCAGTTTATGGGGATCCACCCGCACCTACGAGCAGTACTTC.

This clonotype was picked up many times. The CDR3 reads CASSIGGGEYGYTF. For the CDR3, the DNA is TGTGCCAGTAGTATAGGAGGGGGCGAATATGGCTACACCTTC. The rearrangement links TRBV19 to TRBJ1-2, with 7 bases lining up with TRBD1. Losses at the gene ends were 1 base for V and 5 bases for J; bases not matched to a gene: 4. CDR3 length: 14 residues. CDR1 and CDR2 (germline): LNHDA, SQIVND (reference sequence).

This clonotype was detected a few times. J is TRBJ2-2 and V is TRBV12-3 or TRBV12-4, with D hard to call. This CDR3 has 12 residues. Trimming cost V 6 bases and J 5 bases, with 7 bases left between them. This chain's CDR3 is CASSSETGELFF. For the CDR3, the DNA is TGTGCCAGCAGCTCTGAAACCGGGGAGCTGTTTTTT.

The chain recombines TRBV14 with TRBJ2-7; possible D gene TRBD1, 5 bases. The germline CDR1 and CDR2 sequences are SGHDN and FVKESK. This CDR3 spans 14 amino acids. V was clipped by 2 bases and J by 5 bases, with 13 bases between them. Here the CDR3 reads CASSQTTRVHEQYF. Here the CDR3 DNA reads TGTGCCAGCAGCCAAACTACCAGGGTTCACGAGCAGTACTTC.

The chain uses TRBV28 and TRBJ2-7, with unresolved D. V lost 1 base and J 7 bases, leaving 11 bases between the germline ends. This CDR3 contains 13 residues. The germline gives CDR1 MDHEN, CDR2 SYDVKM. Here the CDR3 reads CASSLLTPREQYF. The CDR3 bases are TGTGCCAGCAGTTTATTAACCCCGCGGGAGCAGTACTTC.

Regarding this clonotype: A much larger clone is a single base away; this may be a read error. The chain employs TRBV9 and TRBJ2-3, with unresolved D. This CDR3 spans 14 amino acids. The germline CDR1 and CDR2 sequences are SGDLS and YYNGEE. The CDR3 here is CTSSVDASTDTQYF. In DNA form, the CDR3 reads TGTACCAGCAGCGTAGATGCTAGCACAGATACGCAGTATTTT.

The chain links TRBV20-1 to TRBJ1-1; D call uncertain. The CDR3 is made up of 16 amino acids. In germline, CDR1 is DFQATT, CDR2 SNEGSKA (reference sequence). Trimming cost V 6 bases and J 5 bases, with 25 bases left between them. As DNA, the CDR3 is TGCAGTGCCCCCCGGGCCTTAGGTAGTTACAAGACTGAAGCTTTCTTT. It specifies CSAPRALGSYKTEAFF.

The V gene is TRBV29-1, the J gene TRBJ2-7, with D maybe TRBD1 (6 bases). CDR3 length: 14 residues. The V and J ends lost 4 bases and 0 bases respectively, with 13 bases between them. The germline V gene encodes CDR1 SQVTM and CDR2 ANQGSEA. The CDR3 nucleotides are TGCAGCGTTGTGGGTAGACAGGCCTCCTACGAGCAGTACTTC. Its translation: CSVVGRQASYEQYF.

V and J are TRBV5-1 and TRBJ2-5, with D tentatively TRBD2 (6 bases). Looked up from germline, CDR1 is SGHRS and CDR2 is YFSETQ. The V gene lost 3 bases and the J gene lost 5 bases, with 14 bases spanning the gap. The CDR3 runs 14 residues. The CDR3 reads CASSSERLGETQYF. The CDR3 bases are TGCGCCAGCAGCTCCGAGAGACTAGGGGAGACCCAGTACTTC.

There are many counts of this clonotype. V and J are TRBV7-9 and TRBJ2-7; 7 nucleotides align to TRBD1. CDR1 and CDR2 (germline): SEHNR, FQNEAQ (reference sequence). V gave up 4 bases and J gave up 2 bases; unmatched junction bases: 5. The length of the CDR3 is 14 residues. CDR3 nucleotide sequence: TGTGCCAGCAGCTCGTACAGGGGCGCCTACGAGCAGTACTTC. Translation gives CASSSYRGAYEQYF.

This clonotype was seen a few times. The chain uses TRBV19 and TRBJ2-1, with 13 positions matching TRBD2. The CDR3 is made up of 15 amino acids. Per the germline V gene, CDR1 is LNHDA and CDR2 is SQIVND (reference sequence). The V gene end was trimmed by 4 bases and the J gene end by 4 bases; junction bases not matched to a gene: 1. CDR3 region: CASSKTSGRYNEQFF. Here the CDR3 DNA reads TGTGCCAGTAGTAAGACTAGCGGGAGGTACAATGAGCAGTTCTTC.

This clonotype appeared many times. This chain links TRBV10-3 with TRBJ2-1, with D hard to call. The CDR3 sequence is 11 residues long. The ends were cut back, 3 bases at V and 7 bases at J, with 4 bases in the middle. Germline lookup yields CDR1 ENHRY and CDR2 SYGVKD. The CDR3 sequence: CAISERNEQFF. CDR3 sequence (DNA): TGTGCCATCAGTGAACGGAATGAGCAGTTCTTC.

J is TRBJ2-5 and V is TRBV6-1; D is undetermined. The V and J ends lost 8 bases and 5 bases respectively, with 15 bases between them. This CDR3 spans 13 amino acids. Germline CDR1 is MNHNS and CDR2 is SASEGT. The CDR3 DNA sequence: TGTGCCAGCGCCGTTTGGGCACGGGAGACCCAGTACTTC. It codes for CASAVWARETQYF.

This clonotype has at least ten counts. This chain uses TRBV10-1 with TRBJ2-1; 8 bases fit TRBD2. V was clipped by 5 bases and J by 9 bases; unmatched bases: 15. CDR3 length: 16 amino acids. CDR1 and CDR2 from the germline V gene are WNHNN and SYGVQD (reference sequence). CDR3 DNA: TGCGCCAGCAGTAAGAGTAGCGGGGAACTTACTGGTGAGCAGTTCTTC. Translating gives CASSKSSGELTGEQFF.

As for this clonotype: Compared with germline, one end of the junction differs, possibly owing to a read error. V is TRBV7-7 and J is TRBJ2-2, with D perhaps TRBD1 (6 bases). This CDR3 region has 15 residues. Germline CDR1 is SSHAT and CDR2 is FNYEAQ (reference sequence). The CDR3 nucleotides read TGTGCTAGCAGCTTAGACGCAGGGGACACCGGGGAGCTGTTTTTT. Residues: CASSLDAGDTGELFF.

This clonotype was seen ten or more times. The chain has TRBV6-5 and TRBJ2-3; TRBD2 is a possible D gene (5 bases). V was shortened by 3 bases and J by 6 bases, with 10 bases between the two germline ends. Germline V gene lookup returns CDR1 MNHEY and CDR2 SVGAGI. The CDR3 loop spans 13 amino acids. CDR3 residues: CASSYGGLDTQYF. CDR3 DNA: TGTGCCAGCAGTTATGGCGGGTTGGATACGCAGTATTTT.

This clonotype was counted ten times or more. In DNA, the CDR3 is TGTGCCAGCAGTGAGGGGGCTAGCGAATACAATGAGCAGTTCTTC. It translates to CASSEGASEYNEQFF. The chain recombines TRBV25-1 with TRBJ2-1; possibly TRBD1 or TRBD2 for D (6 bases each). Germline values: CDR1 MGHDK, CDR2 SYGVNS. Deletions cut 3 bases from V and 4 bases from J, with 13 bases between. This CDR3 comprises 15 residues.

This clonotype has a count of ten or more. This chain links TRBV29-1 with TRBJ1-5; perhaps TRBD1 as D (5 bases). Trimming pared 5 bases from V and 3 bases from J, leaving 17 bases between. The CDR3 is made up of 15 amino acids. Germline CDR1 and CDR2: SQVTM and ANQGSEA. The CDR3 DNA reads as TGCAGCGTTCGAATTGACAGTAACCCCAATCAGCCCCAGCATTTT. The encoded protein is CSVRIDSNPNQPQHF.

This clonotype was recorded a few times. The rearrangement joins TRBV11-2 to TRBJ2-1; D is possibly TRBD1 or TRBD2 (7 bases each). Germline CDR1 is SGHAT and CDR2 is FQNNGV. V was pared by 4 bases and J by 11 bases, with 18 bases between. The CDR3 totals 14 residues. The CDR3 DNA is TGTGCCAGCAGCTCCCTGGACAGGCGGGAGAAGCAGTTCTTC. It codes for CASSSLDRREKQFF.

The chain is built from TRBV11-1 and TRBJ2-7; 7 bases align to TRBD2. The CDR3 has 14 amino acids. Germline V gene lookup returns CDR1 SGHAT and CDR2 FQDESV (reference sequence). Germline trimming cut 5 bases from V and 0 bases from J; bases unmatched to any gene: 4. CDR3 sequence: CASSPSGNSYEQYF. The CDR3 DNA is TGTGCCAGCAGCCCTAGCGGAAACTCCTACGAGCAGTACTTC.

This clonotype was observed once. The chain carries TRBV27 and TRBJ2-1; D not resolved. The V gene lost 6 bases and the J gene lost 0 bases, with 12 bases spanning the gap. Germline V gene lookup returns CDR1 MNHEY and CDR2 SMNVEV (reference sequence). The CDR3 loop spans 15 amino acids. The CDR3 reads CASSPPGLSYNEQFF. DNA of the CDR3: TGTGCCAGCAGCCCTCCGGGCCTCTCCTACAATGAGCAGTTCTTC.

This clonotype was counted ten times or more. The chain is built from TRBV7-9 and TRBJ1-2; 8 bases map to TRBD1. The ends lost 0 bases at V and 3 bases at J; junction bases unmatched: 3. Germline V lookup: CDR1 SEHNR, CDR2 FQNEAQ (reference sequence). CDR3 length: 15 amino acids. CDR3 sequence (DNA): TGTGCCAGCAGCTTAGCGTCGGGACAGGACTATGGCTACACCTTC. Translation gives CASSLASGQDYGYTF.